Described below is a single T cell receptor (beta chain) sequence and its context. The antigen is undetermined. At one boundary the junction diverges from the germline segment, which might be a read error. The CDR3 is 14 amino acids. Germline CDR1 and CDR2: MNHEY and SMNVEV (reference sequence). This entry belongs to a study of T cell responses to AZD1222 COVID-19 vaccine. Study summary: Pooling of second doses given at about 4 or about 12 weeks was done. Study-level findings and limits: Nearly half of the spike-specific TCRs reportedly recognize variant regions that carry no mutations. When two AZD1222 doses had been given, Spike-specific TCR breadth and depth rose.

Produced via immunoSEQ multiplex PCR; TCRdb's table is partial and in-frame only. This sample has over 150,000 clones, with around 87% found just once. The TCR sequence derives from an adult in good health. Material: peripheral blood, obtained on day 0 of AZD1222 vaccination. The chain links TRBV27 to TRBJ1-2; D remains ambiguous. Here the CDR3 reads CASSPGLLSAFLIF. The CDR3 DNA reads as TGTGCCAGCAGCCCTGGGTTATTGTCTGCGTTTTTAATCTTC.